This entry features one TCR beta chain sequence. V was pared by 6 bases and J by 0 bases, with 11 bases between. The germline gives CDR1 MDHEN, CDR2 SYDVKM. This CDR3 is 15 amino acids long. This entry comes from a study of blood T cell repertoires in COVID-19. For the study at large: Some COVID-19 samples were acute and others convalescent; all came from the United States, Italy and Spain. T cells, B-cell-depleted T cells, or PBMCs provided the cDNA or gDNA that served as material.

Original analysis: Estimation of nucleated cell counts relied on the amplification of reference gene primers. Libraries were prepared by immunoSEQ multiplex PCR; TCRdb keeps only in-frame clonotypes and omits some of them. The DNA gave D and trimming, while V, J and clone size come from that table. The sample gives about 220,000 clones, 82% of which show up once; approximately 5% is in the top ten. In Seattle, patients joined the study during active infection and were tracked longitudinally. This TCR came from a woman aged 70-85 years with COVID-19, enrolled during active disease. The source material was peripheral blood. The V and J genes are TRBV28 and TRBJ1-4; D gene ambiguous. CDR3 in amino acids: CASSPPLATNEKLFF. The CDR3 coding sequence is TGTGCCAGCAGCCCGCCACTTGCAACTAATGAAAAACTGTTTTTT.